This TCR beta chain derives from a study of OX40 agonist ivuxolimab in advanced cancers. With respect to the entire study: Ivuxolimab was an agonistic, fully human IgG2 monoclonal antibody directed against OX40 (CD134), a costimulatory receptor. Intravenous ivuxolimab was administered to patients every 2 weeks at six dose levels: 0.01, 0.1, 0.3, 1.5, 3 and 10 mg/kg. Among the approximately 54 dose-escalation patients, about 19 had hepatocellular carcinoma, some 15 melanoma, 9 renal cell carcinoma and 9 head and neck cancer. A male proportion of about 79% and a mean age of roughly 58 years, ranging from roughly 23 to 79, were recorded for the dose-escalation cohort. Patients were allowed to have had prior anti-PD-1, anti-PD-L1 or anti-CTLA-4 therapy, and 30% to 40% of the dose-escalation patients had been treated with checkpoint inhibitors. Partial responses occurred in three dose-escalation patients, of whom one had hepatocellular carcinoma and two had cutaneous melanoma. Peripheral TCRbeta sequencing aimed to test whether ivuxolimab altered TCR sequence diversity and caused clonal T-cell expansion. The monotherapy dose-escalation portion (N ≈ 57 patients) of the phase I ivuxolimab trial is reported in the paper.

CDR3 length: 14 amino acids, cysteine to phenylalanine. Of the read, only the CDR3 DNA is kept; its 42 bases are in frame from base 1. According to the germline V gene, CDR1 reads MDHEN and CDR2 reads SYDVKM. V lost 4 bases and J lost 0 bases; the stretch between them is 7 bases long. The trial excluded patients who had a history of autoimmune disease or who were on systemic immunosuppression. Peripheral blood for TCR sequencing was collected from all dose cohorts at baseline, on cycle 4 day 1, and on cycle 7 day 1. The samples were drawn from a first-in-human, open-label, multicenter phase I dose-escalation trial of ivuxolimab. Adults with locally advanced or metastatic melanoma, renal cell carcinoma, hepatocellular carcinoma or head and neck squamous cell carcinoma were enrolled in the trial. Before TCR sequencing, CD4+ and CD8+ T cells were separately sorted from peripheral blood. To sequence the TCRbeta CDR3 region, genomic DNA was isolated from the sorted cells. The immunoSEQ Assay was used for sequencing of TCRbeta CDR3 regions. The immuneACCESS repertoire file appears here via TCRdb, limited to in-frame rearrangements. These files lack a portion of the clones; in checked studies, under half of the deficit traces to unresolved V genes, and the cause of the others is not known. Recorded for this sample are under 90,000 clones; around 83% of them occurred a single time. Jointly, the top ten make up 1.4% to 1.5% of the sample.

Study-level results and caveats: In the 0.1-3.0 mg/kg groups, partial responders were among the patients with the lowest normalized peripheral clonal expansion, particularly in CD8+ T cells. After ivuxolimab, expanded clones were on average more numerous among CD8+ T cells than among CD4+ T cells. Which antigens the clonally expanded peripheral T cells were specific for was not determined. At doses of 0.1 to 3.0 mg/kg, clonal expansion of both CD4+ and CD8+ blood T cells was observed from baseline to week 6. Low levels of normalized T-cell clonal expansion were also seen in some patients who did not respond.

Of note for this clone: The antigen it recognizes is unknown. The input lacks base qualities; no much larger clone sits a single base away.

This specimen consisted of CD4+ or CD8+ T cells sorted from blood, obtained in a trial of the OX40 agonist ivuxolimab. The chain joins TRBV28 to TRBJ1-5; the D gene identity is not certain. The clonotype comes from an adult with an advanced solid tumor such as melanoma, head and neck, liver or kidney cancer. The DNA sequence is given as TGTGCCAGCAGTTCAGACGATAGCAATCAGCCCCAGCATTTT. It specifies CASSSDDSNQPQHF.